These 8 T cell receptor beta chains originate from one sample sequenced in a study of blood T cell repertoires in COVID-19. Measured with immunoSEQ multiplex PCR; TCRdb has only the in-frame clones, and not every one. Among over 130,000 clones listed, around nine tenths were seen once. Sequencing used peripheral blood. All receptors derive from a human donor in a cohort sampled during active COVID-19.

This clone was picked up a small number of times. V usage is TRBV27 and J usage is TRBJ1-6; a weak D match, TRBD1 (6 bases). The CDR3 consists of 16 residues. Looked up from germline, CDR1 is MNHEY and CDR2 is SMNVEV (reference sequence). Trimming stripped 4 bases from V and 9 bases from J, with 19 bases between. The CDR3 region has the DNA TGTGCCAGCAGTTCCCGGGGGGCCACGGGGGGTTCACCCCTCCACTTT. As protein: CASSSRGATGGSPLHF.

The chain uses TRBV5-5 and TRBJ2-1; tentatively, D is TRBD1 (6 bases). This CDR3 has 15 amino acids. Between the trimmed V and J ends, which lost 4 bases and 3 bases, there was a span of 14 bases. The germline CDR1 and CDR2 sequences are SGHKS and YYEKEE (reference sequence). The CDR3 DNA sequence: TGTGCCAGCAGCCAGGGGCCTGGTAACTACAATGAGCAGTTCTTC. Its protein product is CASSQGPGNYNEQFF.

The CDR3 DNA sequence: TGTGCCAGCAGCCCCTTAACAGGGGTTAATGAAAAACTGTTTTTT. As protein: CASSPLTGVNEKLFF. The genes are TRBV28 and TRBJ1-4, with 7 bases lining up with TRBD1. The CDR3 has 15 residues. The junction had 8 bases not matched to a gene; V was cut back by 6 bases and J by 4 bases. Germline-derived CDR1 and CDR2 are MDHEN and SYDVKM. Full variable domain (rest looked up from reference TRBV28 and TRBJ1-4): DVKVTQSSRYLVKRTGEKVFLECVQDMDHENMFWYRQDPGLGLRLIYFSYDVKMKEKGDIPEGYSVSREKKERFSLILESASTNQTSMYLCASSPLTGVNEKLFFGSGTQLSVL.

The chain employs TRBV15 and TRBJ2-3; 9 nucleotides match TRBD2. This CDR3 region has 17 residues. CDR1 is LNHNV, CDR2 YYDKDF, per germline (reference sequence). Germline trimming cut 4 bases from V and 3 bases from J; bases unmatched to any gene: 11. CDR3 in DNA: TGTGCCACCAGCAATGGTCGCATTAGCGGGGGAACAGATACGCAGTATTTT. Its protein product is CATSNGRISGGTDTQYF.

The rearrangement uses TRBV7-9 and TRBJ2-7; 11 bases are shared with TRBD2. The CDR3 has 14 amino acids. V trimming: 5 bases; J trimming: 6 bases; junction bases outside the gene matches: 6. The V gene's germline CDR1 is SEHNR and CDR2 FQNEAQ (reference sequence). The DNA for the CDR3 is TGTGCCAGCAGCCCCACTAGCGGGAGTTTCGAGCAGTACTTC. This codes for CASSPTSGSFEQYF. Full variable domain (remainder filled in from reference TRBV7-9 and TRBJ2-7): DTGVSQNPRHKITKRGQNVTFRCDPISEHNRLYWYRQTLGQGPEFLTYFQNEAQLEKSRLLSDRFSAERPKGSFSTLEIQRTEQGDSAMYLCASSPTSGSFEQYFGPGTRLTVT.

The chain carries TRBV19 and TRBJ1-1; the D is unclear. Germline V lookup: CDR1 LNHDA, CDR2 SQIVND (reference sequence). Between the trimmed V and J ends, which lost 1 base and 6 bases, there was a span of 6 bases. CDR3 size: 12 residues. The DNA of the CDR3 is TGTGCCAGTAGTATAGGACTATCTGAAGCTTTCTTT. Translation: CASSIGLSEAFF.

This clone has a single count. V usage is TRBV5-1 and J usage is TRBJ2-1; TRBD2 agrees at 10 bases. V lost 3 bases to trimming and J lost 4 bases; unmatched junction nucleotides: 4. The V gene's germline CDR1 is SGHRS and CDR2 YFSETQ. The CDR3 runs 15 residues. CDR3 region: CASSSSGRSYNEQFF. As DNA, the CDR3 is TGCGCCAGCAGCTCTAGCGGGAGATCGTACAATGAGCAGTTCTTC.

V and J are TRBV4-2 and TRBJ2-2; TRBD2 matches 12 bases. The junction had 6 bases not matched to a gene; V was cut back by 2 bases and J by 5 bases. CDR1 and CDR2 (germline): LGHNA, YNFKEQ. CDR3 length: 17 residues. The CDR3 nucleotides are TGTGCCAGCAGCCAACTAGCGGGAGGGCCGGGGACCGGGGAGCTGTTTTTT. This translates into CASSQLAGGPGTGELFF.